The 15 T cell receptor beta chains in this list originate from one sample, sequenced in a study of neurological immune-mediated disorders. One entry per CDR3 protein, called by TCRdb with MiXCR from the 5' RACE reads. This sample has 45,000 to 55,000 distinct CDR3 sequences, with over 3.5% found just once. Sample: PBMCs. These receptors were collected from a man aged 55 to 69 with multiple sclerosis.

This clonotype was observed at least ten times. This chain joins TRBV4-1 and TRBJ2-3; 9 bases agree with TRBD2. V was pared by 0 bases and J by 2 bases, with 3 bases of the junction left unmatched. The CDR3 length is 16 residues. In germline, CDR1 is MGHRA, CDR2 YSYEKL. CDR3 sequence (DNA): TGCGCCAGCAGCCAAGATGCTAGCGGGGTCACAGATACGCAGTATTTT. Encoded protein: CASSQDASGVTDTQYF.

This clonotype turned up a few times. The J gene is TRBJ1-1, the V gene TRBV18, with D perhaps TRBD1 (5 bases). CDR1 is KGHSH and CDR2 is LQKENI in the germline V gene. The CDR3 loop spans 12 amino acids. Trimming cost V 3 bases and J 6 bases, with 8 bases left between them. CDR3 region: CASSPLGPEAFF. For the CDR3, the DNA is TGTGCCAGCTCACCCTTGGGGCCTGAAGCTTTCTTT.

This clonotype was found a few times. Germline and junction disagree at one end, which may indicate a read error. The V call is TRBV12-3 or TRBV12-4, the J call TRBJ1-6; possible D gene TRBD1, 5 bases. This CDR3 is 18 amino acids long. CDR3 residues: CASSFNTGPGLGNSTLNF. In DNA, the CDR3 is TGTGCCAGCAGTTTTAATACGGGCCCAGGGCTCGGGAATTCAACCCTCAACTTT.

There are a few counts of this clonotype. V usage is TRBV12-3 or TRBV12-4 and J usage is TRBJ2-1, with D perhaps being TRBD1 or TRBD2 (5 bases each). Trimming removed 1 base at V and 7 bases at J, with 11 bases between. The CDR3 is made up of 14 amino acids. The CDR3 protein is CASSLGGIGNEQFF. For the CDR3, the DNA is TGTGCCAGCAGTTTAGGGGGGATTGGGAATGAGCAGTTCTTC.

This clonotype was recorded at least ten times. The chain is built from TRBV20-1 and TRBJ1-5; D is undetermined. The CDR3 sequence is 15 residues long. Germline loops: CDR1 DFQATT, CDR2 SNEGSKA (reference sequence). V lost 7 bases to trimming and J lost 2 bases, with 18 bases between them. DNA for the CDR3: TGCAGTGTTCCATCAGGCGGTATAGGCAATCAGCCCCAGCATTTT. Its protein product is CSVPSGGIGNQPQHF.

This clonotype was seen repeatedly, ten times or more. The rearrangement links TRBV4-1 to TRBJ1-1; tentatively, D is TRBD1 (6 bases). Trimming cost V 4 bases and J 1 base, with 10 bases left between them. The germline CDR1 and CDR2 sequences are MGHRA and YSYEKL. This CDR3 comprises 14 residues. CDR3 residues: CASSRQQGNTEAFF. CDR3 sequence (DNA): TGCGCCAGCAGCCGACAACAGGGGAACACTGAAGCTTTCTTT.

This clonotype was counted ten times or more. This chain links TRBV18 with TRBJ1-3; D ambiguous. V was clipped by 3 bases and J by 0 bases, with 12 bases between them. CDR3 length equals 16 residues. The germline V gene encodes CDR1 KGHSH and CDR2 LQKENI. In DNA form, the CDR3 reads TGTGCCAGCTCACCTAACAGTGGGATCTCTGGAAACACCATATATTTT. Protein: CASSPNSGISGNTIYF.

This clonotype has a count of ten or more. The rearrangement links TRBV20-1 to TRBJ2-2; tentatively, D is TRBD1 or TRBD2 (6 bases each). CDR3 length: 15 amino acids. Germline assignment: CDR1 DFQATT and CDR2 SNEGSKA (reference sequence). V lost 6 bases, J lost 6 bases, and 20 bases lay in between. CDR3 nucleotide sequence: TGCAGTGCATGGAGGAGGGGGGTAAACGCCGGGGAGCTGTTTTTT. Its translation: CSAWRRGVNAGELFF.

Many counts were recorded for this clonotype. The J gene is TRBJ2-4, the V gene TRBV20-1; TRBD1 might be the D (5 bases). Trimming removed 0 bases from V and 0 bases from J, with 9 bases in between. The CDR3 runs to 15 residues. The germline CDR1 and CDR2 sequences are DFQATT and SNEGSKA (reference sequence). The CDR3 region has the DNA TGCAGTGCTAGAGAGGGGCTGCCAGCCAAAAACATTCAGTACTTC. Translation gives CSAREGLPAKNIQYF.

This clonotype was seen at least ten times. The CDR3 DNA reads as TGTGCCAGCAGCTTAAAGGGCAGCTCCTACAATGAGCAGTTCTTC. Protein: CASSLKGSSYNEQFF. The chain recombines TRBV7-9 with TRBJ2-1; no reliable D call. This CDR3 comprises 15 residues. Germline V CDR1 and CDR2: SEHNR, FQNEAQ (reference sequence). Trimming took off 2 bases at V and 0 bases at J, with 8 bases between the two ends.

There are many counts of this clonotype. V and J are TRBV6-5 and TRBJ2-7; perhaps D is TRBD1 or TRBD2 (6 bases each). CDR1 MNHEY and CDR2 SVGAGI come from the germline V gene. The CDR3 is 14 residues long. V was shortened by 8 bases and J by 3 bases, with 17 bases between the two germline ends. CDR3 DNA: TGTGCCAGCTCTAGTTGGGGGGCTGGCTACGAGCAGTACTTC. Protein product: CASSSWGAGYEQYF.

The chain joins TRBV3-1 to TRBJ2-1; TRBD2 agrees at 8 bases. In germline, CDR1 is LGHDT, CDR2 YNNKEL (reference sequence). After removal of 1 base from V and 10 bases from J, the junction contained 12 bases not matched to a gene. CDR3 length: 16 residues. The CDR3 loop reads CASSQGGSGRGAEQFF. CDR3 coding DNA: TGTGCCAGCAGCCAAGGGGGGAGCGGGAGAGGAGCGGAGCAGTTCTTC.

This rearrangement joins TRBV28 to TRBJ2-2, with a weak D call TRBD2 (6 bases). The CDR3 extends over 12 amino acids. Between the trimmed V and J ends, which lost 6 bases and 6 bases, there was a span of 8 bases. Germline-derived CDR1 and CDR2 are MDHEN and SYDVKM. The CDR3 DNA reads TGTGCCAGCAGGGAGGGTCCCGGGGAGCTGTTTTTT. It translates to CASREGPGELFF.

In its sample, this clonotype was seen a few times. A much more abundant neighbour one base away suggests this may be a read error. The chain recombines TRBV20-1 with TRBJ1-5; a possible D gene is TRBD1 (5 bases). The CDR3 is made up of 13 amino acids. V was trimmed by 2 bases and J by 11 bases, leaving 16 bases between them. CDR1 DFQATT and CDR2 SNEGSKA come from the germline V gene (reference sequence). The CDR3 protein is CSARRQGWGTQHF. CDR3 in DNA: TGCAGTGCTAGACGCCAGGGTTGGGGGACCCAGCATTTT.

This clonotype has at least ten counts. The V and J genes are TRBV5-1 and TRBJ2-6; D ambiguous. The CDR3 covers 16 residues. The germline CDR1 and CDR2 sequences are SGHRS and YFSETQ. V was trimmed by 3 bases and J by 2 bases, leaving 12 bases between them. The CDR3 bases are TGCGCCAGCAGCTCGTCGGCGGTTCCTGGGGCCAACGTCCTGACTTTC. This translates into CASSSSAVPGANVLTF. The full variable domain, its missing parts supplied by reference TRBV5-1 and TRBJ2-6, is KAGVTQTPRYLIKTRGQQVTLSCSPISGHRSVSWYQQTPGQGLQFLFEYFSETQRNKGNFPGRFSGRQFSNSRSEMNVSTLELGDSALYLCASSSSAVPGANVLTFGAGSRLTVL.